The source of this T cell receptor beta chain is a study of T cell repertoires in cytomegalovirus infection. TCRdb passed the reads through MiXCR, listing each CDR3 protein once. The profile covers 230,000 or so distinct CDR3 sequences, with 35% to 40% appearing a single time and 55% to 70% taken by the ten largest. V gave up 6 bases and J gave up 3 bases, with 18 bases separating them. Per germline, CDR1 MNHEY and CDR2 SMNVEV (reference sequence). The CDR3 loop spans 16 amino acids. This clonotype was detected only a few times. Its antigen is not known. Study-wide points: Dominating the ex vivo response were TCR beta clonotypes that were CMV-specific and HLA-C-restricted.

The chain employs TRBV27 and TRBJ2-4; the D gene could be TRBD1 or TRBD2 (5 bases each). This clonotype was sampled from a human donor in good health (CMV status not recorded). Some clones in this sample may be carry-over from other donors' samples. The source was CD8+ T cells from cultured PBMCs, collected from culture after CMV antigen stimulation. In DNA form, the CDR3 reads TGTGCCAGCAGCACTTACGTGGGACCGAACAAAAACATTCAGTACTTC. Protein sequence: CASSTYVGPNKNIQYF.